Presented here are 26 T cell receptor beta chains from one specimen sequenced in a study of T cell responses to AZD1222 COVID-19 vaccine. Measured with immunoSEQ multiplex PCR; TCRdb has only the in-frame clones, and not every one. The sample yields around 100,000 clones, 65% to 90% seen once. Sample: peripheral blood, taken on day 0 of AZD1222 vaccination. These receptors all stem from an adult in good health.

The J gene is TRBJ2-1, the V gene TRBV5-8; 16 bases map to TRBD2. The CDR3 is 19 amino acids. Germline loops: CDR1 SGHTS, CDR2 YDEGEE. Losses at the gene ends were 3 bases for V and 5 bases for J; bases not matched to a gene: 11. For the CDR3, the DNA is TGTGCCAGCAGCTCGGGACTAGCGGGAGGGCCTTATTCAGACAATGAGCAGTTCTTC. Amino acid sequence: CASSSGLAGGPYSDNEQFF.

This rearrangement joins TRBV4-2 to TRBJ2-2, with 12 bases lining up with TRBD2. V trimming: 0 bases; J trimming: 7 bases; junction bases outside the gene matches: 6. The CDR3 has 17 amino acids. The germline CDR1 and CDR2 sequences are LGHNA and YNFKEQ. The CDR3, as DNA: TGTGCCAGCAGCCAAGATCCTAGCGGGAGGGTAGGCGGGGAGCTGTTTTTT. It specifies CASSQDPSGRVGGELFF.

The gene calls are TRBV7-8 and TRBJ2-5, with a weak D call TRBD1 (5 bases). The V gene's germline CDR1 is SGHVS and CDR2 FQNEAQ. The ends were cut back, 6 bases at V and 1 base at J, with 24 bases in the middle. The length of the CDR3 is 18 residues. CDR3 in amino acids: CASRAKGVAVGIQETQYF. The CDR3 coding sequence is TGTGCCAGCAGAGCGAAAGGGGTGGCCGTGGGGATCCAAGAGACCCAGTACTTC.

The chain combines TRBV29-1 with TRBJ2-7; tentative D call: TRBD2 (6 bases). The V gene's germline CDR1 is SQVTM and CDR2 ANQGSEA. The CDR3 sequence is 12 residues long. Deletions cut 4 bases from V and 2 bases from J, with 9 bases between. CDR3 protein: CSVGRDPYEQYF. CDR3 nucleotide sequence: TGCAGCGTTGGGCGGGATCCCTACGAGCAGTACTTC.

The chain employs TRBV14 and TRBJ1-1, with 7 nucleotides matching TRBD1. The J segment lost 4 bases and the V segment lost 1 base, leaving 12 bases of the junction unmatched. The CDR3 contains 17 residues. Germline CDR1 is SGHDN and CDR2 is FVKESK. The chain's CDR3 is CASSQGLGGTAPTEAFF. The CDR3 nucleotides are TGTGCCAGCAGCCAAGGACTGGGCGGGACAGCACCCACTGAAGCTTTCTTT.

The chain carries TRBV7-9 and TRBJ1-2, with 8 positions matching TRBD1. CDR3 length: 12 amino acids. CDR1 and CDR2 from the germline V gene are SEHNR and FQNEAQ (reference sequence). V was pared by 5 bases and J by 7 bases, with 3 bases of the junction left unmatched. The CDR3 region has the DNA TGTGCCAGCAGCCCCGACAGGGGTGGCTACACCTTC. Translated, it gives CASSPDRGGYTF.

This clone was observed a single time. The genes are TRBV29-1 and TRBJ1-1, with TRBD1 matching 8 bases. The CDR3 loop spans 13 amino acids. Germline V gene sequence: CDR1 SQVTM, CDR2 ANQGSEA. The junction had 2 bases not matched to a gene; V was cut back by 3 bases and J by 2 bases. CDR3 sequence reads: CSVDDRGNTEAFF. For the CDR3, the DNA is TGCAGCGTTGATGACAGGGGAAACACTGAAGCTTTCTTT.

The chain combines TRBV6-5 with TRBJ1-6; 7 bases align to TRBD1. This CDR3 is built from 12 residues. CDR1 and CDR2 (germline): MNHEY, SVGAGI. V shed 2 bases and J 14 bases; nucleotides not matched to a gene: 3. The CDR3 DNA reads TGTGCCAGCAGTTACCTAGGACAGGCCCTCCACTTT. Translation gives CASSYLGQALHF.

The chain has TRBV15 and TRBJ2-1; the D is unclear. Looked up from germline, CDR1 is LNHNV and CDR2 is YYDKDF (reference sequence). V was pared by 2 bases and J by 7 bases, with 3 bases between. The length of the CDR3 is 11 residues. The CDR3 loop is CATSRQNEQFF. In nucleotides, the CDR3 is TGTGCCACCAGCAGACAAAATGAGCAGTTCTTC.

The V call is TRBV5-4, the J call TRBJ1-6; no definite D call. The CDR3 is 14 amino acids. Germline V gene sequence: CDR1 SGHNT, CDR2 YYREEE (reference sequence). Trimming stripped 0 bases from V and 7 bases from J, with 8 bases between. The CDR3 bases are TGTGCCAGCAGCTTGGACAGAGGAAATTCACCCCTCCACTTT. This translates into CASSLDRGNSPLHF.

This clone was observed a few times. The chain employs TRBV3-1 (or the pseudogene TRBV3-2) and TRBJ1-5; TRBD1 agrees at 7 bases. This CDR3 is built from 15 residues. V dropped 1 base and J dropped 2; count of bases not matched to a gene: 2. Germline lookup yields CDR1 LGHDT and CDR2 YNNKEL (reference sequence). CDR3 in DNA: TGTGCCAGCAGCCAAGGAGGGGGCGGCAATCAGCCCCAGCATTTT. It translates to CASSQGGGGNQPQHF.

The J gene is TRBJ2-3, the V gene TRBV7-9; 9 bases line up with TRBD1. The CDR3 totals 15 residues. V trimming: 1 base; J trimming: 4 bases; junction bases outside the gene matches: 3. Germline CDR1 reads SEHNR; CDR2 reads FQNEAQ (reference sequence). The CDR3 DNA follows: TGTGCCAGCAGCTTAGGGACAGGGGCAGCAGATACGCAGTATTTT. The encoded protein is CASSLGTGAADTQYF.

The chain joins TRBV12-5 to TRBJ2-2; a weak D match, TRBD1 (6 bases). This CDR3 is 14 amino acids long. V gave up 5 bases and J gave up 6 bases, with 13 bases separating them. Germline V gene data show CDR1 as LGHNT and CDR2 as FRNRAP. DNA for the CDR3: TGTGCTAGTGGTCCTTTCAGGGGCGCCGGGGAGCTGTTTTTT. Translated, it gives CASGPFRGAGELFF.

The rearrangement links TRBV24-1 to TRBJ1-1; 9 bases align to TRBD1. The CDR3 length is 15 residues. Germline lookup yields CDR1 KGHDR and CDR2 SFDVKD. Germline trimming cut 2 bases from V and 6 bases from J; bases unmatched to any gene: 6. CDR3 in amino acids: CATSDSGTGKAEAFF. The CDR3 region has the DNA TGTGCCACCAGTGATTCCGGGACAGGGAAGGCTGAAGCTTTCTTT.

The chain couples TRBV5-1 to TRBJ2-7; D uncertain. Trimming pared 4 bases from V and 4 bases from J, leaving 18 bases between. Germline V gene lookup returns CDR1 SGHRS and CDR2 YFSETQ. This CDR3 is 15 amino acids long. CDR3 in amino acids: CASSPALAFKYEQYF. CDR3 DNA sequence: TGCGCCAGCAGCCCGGCTCTCGCCTTCAAGTACGAGCAGTACTTC.

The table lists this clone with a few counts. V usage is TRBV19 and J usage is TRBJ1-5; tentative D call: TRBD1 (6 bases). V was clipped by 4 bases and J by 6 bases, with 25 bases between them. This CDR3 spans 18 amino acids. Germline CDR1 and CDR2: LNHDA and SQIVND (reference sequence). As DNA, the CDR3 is TGTGCCAGTAGTACCTCGAAAGGGGGGGCACCTCCAATTCAGCCCCAGCATTTT. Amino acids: CASSTSKGGAPPIQPQHF.

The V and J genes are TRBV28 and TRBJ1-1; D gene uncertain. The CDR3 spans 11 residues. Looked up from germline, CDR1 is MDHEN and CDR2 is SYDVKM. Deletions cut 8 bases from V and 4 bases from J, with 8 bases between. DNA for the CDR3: TGTGCCAGCTACCACCCCACTGAAGCTTTCTTT. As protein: CASYHPTEAFF.

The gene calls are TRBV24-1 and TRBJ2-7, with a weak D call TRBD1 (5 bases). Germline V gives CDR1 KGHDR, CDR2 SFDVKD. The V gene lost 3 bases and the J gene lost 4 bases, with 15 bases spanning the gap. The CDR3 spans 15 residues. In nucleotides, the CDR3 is TGTGCCACCAGTGATCCCAGGGCCCTGTCATACGAGCAGTACTTC. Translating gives CATSDPRALSYEQYF.

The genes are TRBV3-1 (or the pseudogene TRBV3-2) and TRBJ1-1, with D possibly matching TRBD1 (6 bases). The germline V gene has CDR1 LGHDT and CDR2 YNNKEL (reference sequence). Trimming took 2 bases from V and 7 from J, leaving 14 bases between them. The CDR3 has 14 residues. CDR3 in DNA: TGTGCCAGCAGCCAAAGTGGGGGGCAAGGTGAAGCTTTCTTT. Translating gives CASSQSGGQGEAFF.

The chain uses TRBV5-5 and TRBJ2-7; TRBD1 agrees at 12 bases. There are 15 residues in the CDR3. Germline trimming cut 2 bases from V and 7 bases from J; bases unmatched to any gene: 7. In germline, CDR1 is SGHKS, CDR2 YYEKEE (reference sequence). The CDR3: CASSLGTGGAGEQYF. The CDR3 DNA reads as TGTGCCAGCAGCTTAGGGACAGGGGGCGCGGGGGAGCAGTACTTC.

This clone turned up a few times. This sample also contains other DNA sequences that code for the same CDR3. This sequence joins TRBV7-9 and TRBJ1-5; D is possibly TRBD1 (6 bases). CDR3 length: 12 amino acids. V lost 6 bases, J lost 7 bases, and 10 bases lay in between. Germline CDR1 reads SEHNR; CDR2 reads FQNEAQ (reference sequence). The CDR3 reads CASSSDSQPQHF. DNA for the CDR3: TGTGCCAGCAGTTCGGACAGCCAGCCCCAGCATTTT.

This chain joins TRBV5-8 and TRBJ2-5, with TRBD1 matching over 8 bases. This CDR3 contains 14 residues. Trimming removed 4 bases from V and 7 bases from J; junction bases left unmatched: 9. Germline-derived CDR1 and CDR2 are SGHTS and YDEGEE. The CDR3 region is CASSPFAGGGTQYF. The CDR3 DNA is TGTGCCAGCAGCCCCTTCGCAGGGGGCGGGACCCAGTACTTC. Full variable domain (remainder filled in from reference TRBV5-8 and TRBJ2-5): EAGVTQSPTHLIKTRGQQATLRCSPISGHTSVYWYQQALGLGLQFLLWYDEGEERNRGNFPPRFSGRQFPNYSSELNVNALELEDSALYLCASSPFAGGGTQYFGPGTRLLVL.

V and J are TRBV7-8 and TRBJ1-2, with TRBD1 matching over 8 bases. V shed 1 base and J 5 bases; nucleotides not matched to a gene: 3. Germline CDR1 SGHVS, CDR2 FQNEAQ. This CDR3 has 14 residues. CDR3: CASSLGDRRYGYTF. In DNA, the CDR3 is TGTGCCAGCAGCTTAGGGGACAGGCGGTATGGCTACACCTTC.

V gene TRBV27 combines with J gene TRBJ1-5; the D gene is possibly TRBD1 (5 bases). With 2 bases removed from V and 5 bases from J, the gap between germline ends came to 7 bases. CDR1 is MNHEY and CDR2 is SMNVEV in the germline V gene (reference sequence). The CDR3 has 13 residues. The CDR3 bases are TGTGCCAGCAGTTTACAGGGAGATCAGCCCCAGCATTTT. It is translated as CASSLQGDQPQHF.

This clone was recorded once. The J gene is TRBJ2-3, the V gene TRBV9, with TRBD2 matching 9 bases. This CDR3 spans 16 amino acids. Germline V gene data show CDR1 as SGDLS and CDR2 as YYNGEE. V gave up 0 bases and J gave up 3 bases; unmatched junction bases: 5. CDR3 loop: CASSVAAGGATDTQYF. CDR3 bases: TGTGCCAGCAGCGTAGCGGCGGGAGGGGCGACAGATACGCAGTATTTT.

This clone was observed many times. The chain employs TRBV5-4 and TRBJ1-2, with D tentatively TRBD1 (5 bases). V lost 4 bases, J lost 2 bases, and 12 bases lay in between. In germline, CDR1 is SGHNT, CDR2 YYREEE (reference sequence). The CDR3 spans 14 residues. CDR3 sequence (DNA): TGTGCCAGCAGCCCTACCCAGGGCAACTATGGCTACACCTTC. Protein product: CASSPTQGNYGYTF.